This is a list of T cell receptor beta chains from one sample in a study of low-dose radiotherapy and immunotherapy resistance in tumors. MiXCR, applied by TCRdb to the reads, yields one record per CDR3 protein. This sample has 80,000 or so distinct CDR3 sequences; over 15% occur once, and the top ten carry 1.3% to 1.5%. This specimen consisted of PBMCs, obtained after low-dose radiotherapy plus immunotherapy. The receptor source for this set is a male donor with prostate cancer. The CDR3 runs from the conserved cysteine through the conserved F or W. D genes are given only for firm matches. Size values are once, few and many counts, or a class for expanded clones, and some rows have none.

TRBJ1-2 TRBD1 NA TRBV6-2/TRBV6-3 CASSPQGQGSGYTF TGTGCCAGCAGTCCCCAGGGACAGGGGTCTGGCTACACCTTC
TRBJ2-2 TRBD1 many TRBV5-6 CASSGTASTGELFF TGTGCCAGCAGCGGGACAGCATCCACCGGGGAGCTGTTTTTT
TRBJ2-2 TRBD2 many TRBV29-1 CSVSAGLAGGPAGELFF TGCAGCGTTAGTGCGGGACTAGCGGGAGGGCCTGCCGGGGAGCTGTTTTTT
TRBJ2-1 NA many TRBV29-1 CSVEGEVEQFF TGCAGCGTTGAAGGGGAAGTTGAGCAGTTCTTC
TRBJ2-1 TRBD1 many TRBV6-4 CASSDMGTGGEQFF TGTGCCAGCAGTGACATGGGGACAGGCGGTGAGCAGTTCTTC
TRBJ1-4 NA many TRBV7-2 CASSWAGRSGEKLFF TGTGCCAGCAGCTGGGCCGGGCGGTCGGGTGAAAAACTGTTTTTT
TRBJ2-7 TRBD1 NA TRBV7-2 CASSLGGRDRVYF TGTGCCAGCAGCTTAGGGGGCAGGGACAGGGTGTACTTC
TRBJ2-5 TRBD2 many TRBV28 CASSSGLRKETQYF TGTGCCAGCAGTTCGGGACTAAGGAAAGAGACCCAGTACTTC
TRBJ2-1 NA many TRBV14 CASSQDGGAPYNEQFF TGTGCCAGCAGCCAAGATGGGGGCGCCCCCTACAATGAGCAGTTCTTC
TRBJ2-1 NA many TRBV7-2 CASSLASFIDPQQFF TGTGCCAGCAGCTTGGCTAGCTTCATCGATCCCCAGCAGTTCTTC
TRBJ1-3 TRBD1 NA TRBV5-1 CASSSQGNSGNTIYF TGCGCCAGCAGCTCACAGGGGAACTCTGGAAACACCATATATTTT
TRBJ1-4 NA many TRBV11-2 CASSIRSQASEKLFF TGTGCCAGCAGCATAAGGTCGCAGGCGAGTGAAAAACTGTTTTTT
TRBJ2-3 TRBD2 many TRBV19 CASRPLAGSSDTQYF TGTGCCAGTAGACCACTAGCGGGTAGCTCAGATACGCAGTATTTT
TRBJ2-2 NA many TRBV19 CASSINGGSTGELFF TGTGCCAGTAGTATAAATGGGGGATCTACCGGGGAGCTGTTTTTT
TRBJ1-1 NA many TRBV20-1 CSARDLRNTEAFF TGCAGTGCTAGAGATTTGAGGAACACTGAAGCTTTCTTT
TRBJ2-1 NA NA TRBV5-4 CASSSTSTDEQFF TGTGCCAGCTCGTCGACAAGTACGGATGAGCAGTTCTTC
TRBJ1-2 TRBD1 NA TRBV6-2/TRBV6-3 CASSWGTGGLSRDGYTF TGTGCCAGCAGTTGGGGGACAGGGGGCCTCTCCAGGGACGGCTACACCTTC
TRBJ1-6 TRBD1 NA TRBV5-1 CASSVARTGDNSPLHF TGCGCCAGCAGCGTCGCCCGGACAGGAGATAATTCACCCCTCCACTTT
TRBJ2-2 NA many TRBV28 CASSLSGFYTGELFF TGTGCCAGCAGTTTATCAGGGTTTTACACCGGGGAGCTGTTTTTT